This T cell receptor beta chain appears in the sequencing data of a study of Ad26.COV2.S vaccination and SARS-CoV-2 variants listed by TCRdb under 2021. Background for the entire study: Donors in the vaccine arm were drawn from COV1001, a multicentre, randomized, double-blind, placebo-controlled phase I-IIa trial testing Ad26.COV2.S in healthy adults. Trial participants were randomized into five groups of five: low-dose or high-dose Ad26.COV2.S given once or twice, or placebo on both occasions. Sequencing of the TCRbeta repertoire served to evaluate the specificity and breadth of SARS-CoV-2-reactive T cell receptors following Ad26.COV2.S vaccination. The TCR-sequenced set comprised roughly 30 samples: around 20 Ad26.COV2.S vaccine recipients, 5 placebo recipients and 8 SARS-CoV-2 convalescent individuals. Ad26.COV2.S was given intramuscularly at 5x10^10 or 1x10^11 viral particles, as a single shot or as two shots 56 days apart. Investigators did not know the trial group allocation while performing experiments and assessing outcomes. Broad study findings and their caveats: Ad26.COV2.S recipients had higher spike-specific TCR breadth than placebo recipients (P = 0.0014). After vaccination, substantial breadth of spike-specific CD8+ and CD4+ T cell responses was reported. The study was not powered for comparison of responses between vaccine doses or regimens. According to the authors, total T cell responses may have been underestimated by the TCR breadth and depth analyses. Vaccine and placebo recipients had comparable non-spike TCR breadth, which fits with the vaccine containing only spike.

Worth noting for this clone: The antigen it recognizes is unknown. No much larger clonotype is one base removed from it; base qualities were not supplied.

What the treatment or condition label conveys for this sample: some 20 received Ad26.COV2.S at low or high dose, single or two shots; several received placebo; per-sample allocation not given. For vaccine and placebo recipients, the sequenced repertoires came from samples collected on day 63 after the first injection. Between 29 July and 7 August 2020, Cohort 1b enrolled some 25 adults aged 18-55 years at one site in Boston, USA. Ad26.COV2.S consisted of a replication-incompetent adenovirus type 26 vector by which a prefusion-stabilized SARS-CoV-2 spike protein from the original Wuhan strain was expressed. The immunoSEQ Assay was used to sequence TCRbeta CDR3 regions. After extraction, genomic DNA underwent amplification by bias-controlled multiplex PCR, followed by high-throughput sequencing. Regarding the original processing steps: To quantify the absolute abundance of every unique TCRbeta CDR3 region, sequences were collapsed and filtered. T cell fraction was estimated by normalization of TCRbeta template counts to usable DNA, with usable DNA being measured through amplification of reference genes present in all nucleated cells. Repertoire TCRs were annotated as SARS-CoV-2-specific by exact matching of V gene, CDR3 amino acid sequence and J gene to a known reactive TCR set. The reference SARS-CoV-2 TCR set came from MIRA and was filtered for enrichment in COVID-19-positive ImmuneCODE repertoires, removing public or cross-reactive TCRs. Using the MIRA antigens, annotated TCRs were further analysed by specific ORF or by position within an ORF. Breadth was defined as the number of annotated unique rearrangements divided by the total number of unique productive rearrangements, and depth was defined as the summed frequency of the annotated unique rearrangements. Two-sided Wilcoxon rank-sum tests were applied when comparing TCR breadth between groups. TCRdb took this table from immuneACCESS and kept in-frame rearrangements with V and J called. Such tables lack part of the clones; where checked against another copy, unresolved V genes explain under half of the gap, and the rest is unexplained. V and J calls plus clone size are reproduced from that table; the DNA served to infer D and trimming. The sample records about 320,000 clones, about 82% of which are singletons. 2% to 2.5% of the sample lies in the top ten.

The sequencing used peripheral blood, collected in a trial of Ad26.COV2.S vaccine versus placebo. The sequence was obtained from a person aged 18-65 years who received the Ad26.COV2.S COVID-19 vaccine or a placebo.

CDR3 loop: CASSEPDSMRYGYTF. The bases are TGTGCCAGCAGTGAACCCGACAGTATGAGATATGGCTACACCTTC. This receptor chain uses TRBV6-1 and TRBJ1-2; a tentative D call is TRBD1 (5 bases match). Between the V and J ends, shortened by 2 bases and 5 bases respectively, the junction contains 15 bases. Reading from cysteine to phenylalanine, the CDR3 counts 15 amino acids. Solely the CDR3 DNA is kept, with 45 bases framed from the first base. Taken from the germline V gene, the CDR1 and CDR2 loops are MNHNS and SASEGT.